This entry lists 19 T cell receptor beta chains sequenced from one sample in a study of OX40 agonist ivuxolimab in advanced cancers. TCRdb's copy holds only in-frame clones and misses some; the assay was immunoSEQ multiplex PCR. The sample carries about 55,000 clones, approximately 86% recorded once. This material consisted of CD4+ or CD8+ T cells sorted from blood, taken in a trial of the OX40 agonist ivuxolimab. These receptor sequences come from an adult with an advanced solid tumor such as melanoma, head and neck, liver or kidney cancer.

V and J are TRBV2 and TRBJ2-5; 9 nucleotides line up with TRBD2. The germline CDR1 and CDR2 sequences are SNHLY and FYNNEI. The CDR3 is 16 amino acids. V lost 4 bases, J lost 4 bases, and 10 bases stayed unmatched. CDR3 loop: CASSVSLGAGGETQYF. The CDR3, as DNA: TGTGCCAGCAGTGTCTCTCTAGGAGCGGGAGGAGAGACCCAGTACTTC.

This sequence joins TRBV30 and TRBJ1-1, with 8 bases lining up with TRBD1. CDR3 length equals 13 residues. With 4 bases clipped from V and 6 bases from J, the junction kept 7 bases outside the gene matches. Germline loops: CDR1 GTSNPN, CDR2 SVGIG (reference sequence). The CDR3 reads CAWTIQGAPEAFF. Here the CDR3 DNA reads TGTGCCTGGACCATTCAGGGGGCTCCTGAAGCTTTCTTT.

A few counts support this clone. The chain couples TRBV6-6 to TRBJ2-1; 13 bases match TRBD2. This CDR3 has 15 amino acids. The germline CDR1 and CDR2 sequences are MNHNY and SVGAGI (reference sequence). V shed 6 bases and J 8 bases; nucleotides not matched to a gene: 7. The CDR3 bases are TGTGCCAGCAGGACGGGGACTAGCGGGATAGATGAGCAGTTCTTC. It is translated as CASRTGTSGIDEQFF.

This clone was seen once. The J gene is TRBJ2-2, the V gene TRBV10-3; 9 bases align to TRBD2. This CDR3 has 15 residues. The germline gives CDR1 ENHRY, CDR2 SYGVKD. V lost 6 bases, J lost 0 bases, and 2 bases stayed unmatched. The CDR3 spells CAIRSSGTNTGELFF. The CDR3 DNA reads as TGTGCCATCAGGTCTAGCGGGACGAACACCGGGGAGCTGTTTTTT.

The rearrangement links TRBV5-1 to TRBJ1-1, with no clear D. Germline V lookup: CDR1 SGHRS, CDR2 YFSETQ. V was cut by 5 bases and J by 8 bases, with 10 bases left in between. The CDR3 length is 11 residues. The CDR3 is CASRRGVEAFF. The CDR3, as DNA: TGCGCCAGCAGGCGTGGGGTAGAAGCTTTCTTT.

The chain combines TRBV18 with TRBJ1-4, with D hard to call. The germline gives CDR1 KGHSH, CDR2 LQKENI. This CDR3 has 13 residues. The V end was cut by 5 bases, the J end by 2 bases, with 6 bases between. CDR3 nucleotide sequence: TGTGCCAGCTCAATTGGGACTAATGAAAAACTGTTTTTT. Its protein product is CASSIGTNEKLFF. Supplemented by reference TRBV18 and TRBJ1-4, the full variable domain reads NAGVMQNPRHLVRRRGQEARLRCSPMKGHSHVYWYRQLPEEGLKFMVYLQKENIIDESGMPKERFSAEFPKEGPSILRIQQVVRGDSAAYFCASSIGTNEKLFFGSGTQLSVL.

This chain links TRBV28 with TRBJ1-5; D gene unclear. Trimming left V 3 bases short and J 5 bases short, with 11 bases between. Germline V CDR1 and CDR2: MDHEN, SYDVKM. The CDR3 is 14 amino acids. The CDR3 coding sequence is TGTGCCAGCAGTTTGTGGCAGAACTATCAGCCCCAGCATTTT. Amino acids: CASSLWQNYQPQHF.

The J gene is TRBJ1-5, the V gene TRBV5-1; D unclear. From germline, CDR1 is SGHRS and CDR2 YFSETQ. CDR3 size: 14 residues. Trimming cost V 0 bases and J 4 bases, with 8 bases left between them. CDR3 sequence reads: CASSLGPKNQPQHF. The CDR3 coding sequence is TGCGCCAGCAGCTTGGGGCCAAAAAATCAGCCCCAGCATTTT. The full variable domain, with the rest looked up from reference TRBV5-1 and TRBJ1-5, is KAGVTQTPRYLIKTRGQQVTLSCSPISGHRSVSWYQQTPGQGLQFLFEYFSETQRNKGNFPGRFSGRQFSNSRSEMNVSTLELGDSALYLCASSLGPKNQPQHFGDGTRLSIL.

The chain carries TRBV27 and TRBJ2-1; maybe TRBD1 (5 bases). Trimming took off 2 bases at V and 6 bases at J, with 11 bases between the two ends. The germline gives CDR1 MNHEY, CDR2 SMNVEV (reference sequence). This CDR3 is built from 14 residues. The CDR3 nucleotides read TGTGCCAGCAGTTTACGCAGGGCGCGCAATGAGCAGTTCTTC. It encodes CASSLRRARNEQFF.

The chain is built from TRBV19 and TRBJ2-5, with TRBD1 identical over 9 bases. V shed 3 bases, J shed 4 bases, and the junction held 3 bases outside the gene matches. Germline lookup yields CDR1 LNHDA and CDR2 SQIVND (reference sequence). The CDR3 runs 14 residues. CDR3 coding DNA: TGTGCCAGTAGTATGACAGGGGGAACAGAGACCCAGTACTTC. Protein product: CASSMTGGTETQYF.

The chain combines TRBV7-9 with TRBJ1-6, with 7 bases fitting TRBD1. With 2 bases clipped from V and 9 bases from J, the junction kept 7 bases outside the gene matches. Germline values: CDR1 SEHNR, CDR2 FQNEAQ (reference sequence). The CDR3 loop spans 15 amino acids. The CDR3 protein is CASSLTGQPSSPLHF. The CDR3 nucleotides are TGTGCCAGCAGCTTAACGGGACAGCCTAGTTCACCCCTCCACTTT.

A remark on this clone: One junction end does not reproduce the germline sequence, and a read error may be involved. Other DNA variants within this sample encode the same CDR3. V gene TRBV30 combines with J gene TRBJ1-2, with D hard to call. CDR1 is GTSNPN, CDR2 SVGIG, per germline (reference sequence). This CDR3 contains 12 residues. The CDR3 is CAWSEQLYGYTF. The CDR3 DNA sequence: TGCGCCTGGAGCGAGCAGCTCTATGGCTACACCTTC.

V gene TRBV7-3 combines with J gene TRBJ1-2; D remains ambiguous. There are 11 residues in the CDR3. CDR1 is SGHTA, CDR2 FQGTGA, per germline. V lost 5 bases and J lost 3, with 4 bases in between. The CDR3 spells CASSNHYGYTF. DNA of the CDR3: TGTGCCAGCAGCAACCACTATGGCTACACCTTC.

The chain couples TRBV27 to TRBJ2-3; D not resolved. The V end was cut by 0 bases, the J end by 4 bases, with 5 bases between. CDR1 is MNHEY and CDR2 is SMNVEV in the germline V gene (reference sequence). The length of the CDR3 is 13 residues. The CDR3 nucleotides are TGTGCCAGCAGTTTATCGCGTCCAGATACGCAGTATTTT. This translates into CASSLSRPDTQYF.

This rearrangement joins TRBV5-4 to TRBJ1-2, with D tentatively TRBD1 (5 bases). V lost 4 bases, J lost 0 bases, and 19 bases lay in between. Germline CDR1 is SGHNT and CDR2 is YYREEE (reference sequence). The CDR3 has 17 residues. This chain's CDR3 is CASSTHTGRNTNYGYTF. The CDR3 DNA is TGTGCCAGCAGCACCCACACAGGACGGAATACTAACTATGGCTACACCTTC.

The V call is TRBV19, the J call TRBJ1-1; perhaps TRBD1 as D (5 bases). The CDR3 is 15 amino acids. In germline, CDR1 is LNHDA, CDR2 SQIVND (reference sequence). Trimming took 2 bases from V and 2 from J, leaving 12 bases between them. The CDR3 region is CASSISQTDNTEAFF. The CDR3 DNA sequence: TGTGCCAGTAGTATAAGTCAGACAGACAACACTGAAGCTTTCTTT.

The rearrangement uses TRBV28 and TRBJ2-7; 8 positions match TRBD2. The CDR3 extends over 16 amino acids. The germline V gene has CDR1 MDHEN and CDR2 SYDVKM. V was clipped by 2 bases and J by 0 bases; unmatched bases: 6. The CDR3 DNA is TGTGCCAGCAGTTTAGATAGCGGGGTATACTCCTACGAGCAGTACTTC. Protein sequence: CASSLDSGVYSYEQYF.

The chain joins TRBV21-1 to TRBJ1-1; TRBD1, as called in the table, went unchecked against the DNA. TRBV21-1 is recorded as a pseudogene. The CDR3 is 17 residues long. Written as DNA, the CDR3 is TGTGCCAGCAGCAAAGCGCATGAAGCAGGGGATCTGACTGAAGCTTTCTTT. It translates to CASSKAHEAGDLTEAFF.

The rearrangement links TRBV6-6 to TRBJ1-5, with D unclear. V shed 5 bases and J shed 13 bases, with 12 bases lying between them. This CDR3 comprises 11 residues. The V gene's germline CDR1 is MNHNY and CDR2 SVGAGI (reference sequence). The CDR3 bases are TGTGCCAGCAGTGAACATCCTTTACAGCATTTT. Its translation: CASSEHPLQHF.